One sample yielded the 5 T cell receptor beta chains listed below, sequenced in a study of cytomegalovirus exposure and HLA in healthy donors. Measured with immunoSEQ multiplex PCR; TCRdb has only the in-frame clones, and not every one. Among 90,000 to 130,000 clones listed, around 85% were seen once. What was sequenced was PBMCs. These receptors were obtained from a woman aged 18 to 35 in good health and CMV-seronegative.

This chain connects TRBV6-4 to TRBJ2-1; 8 bases line up with TRBD2. With 0 bases clipped from V and 7 bases from J, the junction kept 5 bases outside the gene matches. Germline V gene sequence: CDR1 MRHNA, CDR2 SNTAGT. The CDR3 is 15 amino acids. CDR3 protein: CASSDSSGGPNEQFF. The CDR3, as DNA: TGTGCCAGCAGTGACTCAAGCGGGGGCCCAAATGAGCAGTTCTTC.

This chain connects TRBV9 to TRBJ1-1, with 7 bases aligning to TRBD1. CDR3 size: 15 residues. V shed 3 bases and J 0 bases; nucleotides not matched to a gene: 5. Germline V gene data show CDR1 as SGDLS and CDR2 as YYNGEE. The CDR3 DNA sequence: TGTGCCAGCAGCGCCGAGGACAGGCTGAACACTGAAGCTTTCTTT. Translation gives CASSAEDRLNTEAFF.

This clone was detected a few times. The genes are TRBV7-9 and TRBJ1-2; TRBD1 aligns across 7 bases. The CDR3 covers 14 residues. From germline, CDR1 is SEHNR and CDR2 FQNEAQ (reference sequence). The V and J ends lost 6 bases and 0 bases, in that order; junction bases with no gene match: 4. Here the CDR3 reads CASSLGTANYGYTF. The CDR3 nucleotides are TGTGCCAGCAGTCTCGGGACAGCTAACTATGGCTACACCTTC.

The chain links TRBV5-4 to TRBJ1-1; TRBD1 is a possible D gene (5 bases). Trimming cost V 4 bases and J 3 bases, with 16 bases left between them. The CDR3 consists of 15 residues. CDR1 and CDR2 from the germline V gene are SGHNT and YYREEE (reference sequence). CDR3 protein: CASSVPGVGDTEAFF. The DNA of the CDR3 is TGTGCCAGCAGCGTGCCGGGGGTGGGGGACACTGAAGCTTTCTTT.

This chain links TRBV15 with TRBJ1-6, with a weak D call TRBD1 (5 bases). The ends were cut back, 6 bases at V and 8 bases at J, with 14 bases in the middle. Germline V gene sequence: CDR1 LNHNV, CDR2 YYDKDF (reference sequence). The CDR3 length is 14 residues. Here the CDR3 DNA reads TGTGCCACCAGTTCTCGGCAGGGTTATTCACCCCTCCACTTT. Translating it yields CATSSRQGYSPLHF.